These 30 T cell receptor beta chains were all obtained from the same sample, sequenced in a study of human T cells and chemical hapten exposure. TCRdb re-analysed the RACE reads in MiXCR, keeping a single row per CDR3 protein. This sample yields 350,000 to 400,000 distinct CDR3 sequences, of which approximately 5.1% are seen a single time; 2.6% belongs to the top ten. Time point in this sample: pre-sensitization, week 0. The sample's treatment: therapeutic diphenylcyclopropenone sensitization with weekly scalp DPC. The source material was whole blood, sampled in connection with sensitization to the hapten diphenylcyclopropenone (DPC). The source of these receptors is a woman in her forties or fifties with alopecia areata. Some clones in this sample may be carry-over from other donors' samples.

This clonotype came up many times. This sequence joins TRBV15 and TRBJ2-3; possibly TRBD2 for D (6 bases). V lost 0 bases to trimming and J lost 5 bases, with 18 bases between them. The CDR3 covers 17 residues. CDR1 and CDR2 from the germline V gene are LNHNV and YYDKDF (reference sequence). The CDR3 loop is CATSRDKEGWAGDTQYF. In DNA form, the CDR3 reads TGTGCCACCAGCAGAGATAAGGAGGGATGGGCGGGAGATACGCAGTATTTT.

At least ten counts were recorded for this clonotype. The chain is built from TRBV11-2 and TRBJ2-1, with 7 bases lining up with TRBD1. The CDR3 has 16 amino acids. CDR1 and CDR2 from the germline V gene are SGHAT and FQNNGV. V was clipped by 2 bases and J by 1 base; unmatched bases: 5. Here the CDR3 reads CASSLKTGVSYNEQFF. For the CDR3, the DNA is TGTGCCAGCAGCTTAAAAACAGGGGTGTCCTACAATGAGCAGTTCTTC.

This clonotype has only a few counts. The rearrangement joins TRBV6-6 to TRBJ1-1, with D unclear. V was shortened by 6 bases and J by 5 bases, with 10 bases between the two germline ends. Germline loops: CDR1 MNHNY, CDR2 SVGAGI (reference sequence). There are 12 residues in the CDR3. The chain's CDR3 is CASSYPQTEAFF. In DNA, the CDR3 is TGTGCCAGCAGCTACCCCCAAACTGAAGCTTTCTTT.

The sample holds a few counts of this clonotype. This rearrangement joins TRBV6-5 to TRBJ1-1, with D perhaps TRBD1 (5 bases). CDR1 and CDR2 from the germline V gene are MNHEY and SVGAGI. Trimming cost V 7 bases and J 8 bases, with 14 bases left between them. This CDR3 comprises 12 residues. The CDR3 nucleotides are TGTGCCAGCACCCAAGGGAGGGACGAAGCTTTCTTT. It specifies CASTQGRDEAFF.

A few counts support this clonotype. CDR3 loop: CSVGRPYNEQFF. The CDR3 DNA is TGCAGCGTTGGGAGACCCTACAATGAGCAGTTCTTC. This sequence joins TRBV29-1 and TRBJ2-1; D gene ambiguous. The V and J ends lost 4 bases and 2 bases respectively, with 6 bases between them. The germline V gene has CDR1 SQVTM and CDR2 ANQGSEA. The CDR3 length is 12 residues.

This clonotype was recorded many times. The chain is built from TRBV27 and TRBJ2-6; maybe TRBD1 (6 bases). This CDR3 region has 16 residues. CDR1 and CDR2 from the germline V gene are MNHEY and SMNVEV (reference sequence). The V and J ends lost 4 bases and 3 bases respectively, with 13 bases between them. DNA of the CDR3: TGTGCCAGCAGTTATTTGGGGGCTCGTGGGGCCAACGTCCTGACTTTC. Translating it yields CASSYLGARGANVLTF.

There are a few counts of this clonotype. This rearrangement joins TRBV6-5 to TRBJ2-5, with a weak D call TRBD2 (5 bases). CDR3 length equals 15 residues. The germline V and J ends were trimmed by 0 bases and 5 bases, with 13 bases remaining between them. From germline, CDR1 is MNHEY and CDR2 SVGAGI. The DNA for the CDR3 is TGTGCCAGCAGTTACTCGATACCACAGCGGGAGACCCAGTACTTC. Its protein product is CASSYSIPQRETQYF.

The CDR3 bases are TGTGCCAGCAGCTTCCCAGGGGCAGGCCAAGAGACCCAGTACTTC. It codes for CASSFPGAGQETQYF. The chain carries TRBV5-6 and TRBJ2-5; D might be TRBD1 (6 bases). This CDR3 has 15 residues. The ends were cut back, 2 bases at V and 1 base at J, with 12 bases in the middle. CDR1 SGHDT and CDR2 YYEEEE come from the germline V gene.

This clonotype was observed at least ten times. V is TRBV13 and J is TRBJ2-7; possibly TRBD2 for D (6 bases). Germline V gene data show CDR1 as PRHDT and CDR2 as FYEKMQ (reference sequence). The V end lost 0 bases, the J end lost 6 bases, and 15 bases lay between the germline ends. CDR3 length equals 15 residues. The CDR3 bases are TGTGCCAGCAGCTTAGGTGCAGCGGGCCTATCCGAGCAGTACTTC. Amino acid sequence: CASSLGAAGLSEQYF. The full variable domain, its missing parts supplied by reference TRBV13 and TRBJ2-7, is AAGVIQSPRHLIKEKRETATLKCYPIPRHDTVYWYQQGPGQDPQFLISFYEKMQSDKGSIPDRFSAQQFSDYHSELNMSSLELGDSALYFCASSLGAAGLSEQYFGPGTRLTVT.

The gene calls are TRBV6-1 and TRBJ1-1; tentatively, D is TRBD1 (6 bases). This CDR3 spans 16 amino acids. Germline assignment: CDR1 MNHNS and CDR2 SASEGT. The V gene lost 6 bases and the J gene lost 2 bases, with 19 bases spanning the gap. In DNA, the CDR3 is TGTGCCAGCAGGCGGGGATCGGCGGGGGCTAACACTGAAGCTTTCTTT. As protein: CASRRGSAGANTEAFF.

The table lists this clonotype with a few counts. V gene TRBV6-6 combines with J gene TRBJ2-6; D remains unclear. The germline CDR1 and CDR2 sequences are MNHNY and SVGAGI (reference sequence). The CDR3 runs 17 residues. Trimming took 2 bases from V and 0 from J, leaving 11 bases between them. The CDR3 here is CASSYDPSSSGANVLTF. Here the CDR3 DNA reads TGTGCCAGCAGTTACGACCCCAGTTCCTCTGGGGCCAACGTCCTGACTTTC.

At least ten counts were recorded for this clonotype. The J gene is TRBJ2-7, the V gene TRBV20-1; 11 bases map to TRBD2. The V and J ends lost 2 bases and 4 bases, in that order; junction bases with no gene match: 10. The CDR3 covers 16 residues. Germline CDR1 and CDR2: DFQATT and SNEGSKA (reference sequence). The CDR3 DNA follows: TGCAGTGCTAGACTAGCGGGAGGAGGGGTGGTGTACGAGCAGTACTTC. Amino acid sequence: CSARLAGGGVVYEQYF.

Comments on this clonotype: A much larger clonotype is one base distant, so this may be a read error. This chain links TRBV3-1 with TRBJ2-7, with 7 bases aligning to TRBD2. The germline V gene has CDR1 LGHDT and CDR2 YNNKEL (reference sequence). The junction had 6 bases not matched to a gene; V was cut back by 4 bases and J by 3 bases. This CDR3 has 14 residues. The CDR3 protein is CASSPPAGSYEQYF. The CDR3 region has the DNA TGTGCCAGCAGCCCTCCAGCGGGGAGCTACGAGCAGTACTTC.

In this sample, this clonotype turned up many times. The chain recombines TRBV5-1 with TRBJ1-2; 12 bases line up with TRBD1. The CDR3 runs 15 residues. Germline CDR1 reads SGHRS; CDR2 reads YFSETQ. J was trimmed by 4 bases and V by 3 bases; bases with no gene match: 4. The CDR3 loop reads CASSSRDRGLYGYTF. DNA for the CDR3: TGCGCCAGCAGCTCCCGGGACAGGGGGCTCTATGGCTACACCTTC.

This clonotype came up many times. The chain links TRBV10-3 to TRBJ2-5, with D maybe TRBD2 (6 bases). Germline V gives CDR1 ENHRY, CDR2 SYGVKD. V was trimmed by 6 bases and J by 2 bases, leaving 16 bases between them. This CDR3 has 15 amino acids. CDR3 bases: TGTGCCATCAGGGGTACGGGACTCCTGCAAGAGACCCAGTACTTC. It is translated as CAIRGTGLLQETQYF.

This clonotype was counted between two and nine times. The CDR3 region is CASSQESLAGTDTQYF. As DNA, the CDR3 is TGTGCCAGCAGCCAAGAGTCGCTAGCGGGAACAGATACGCAGTATTTT. The V and J genes are TRBV3-1 and TRBJ2-3, with 9 bases matching TRBD2. Germline trimming cut 0 bases from V and 3 bases from J; bases unmatched to any gene: 4. Germline loops: CDR1 LGHDT, CDR2 YNNKEL (reference sequence). The CDR3 runs 16 residues.

This clonotype has only a few counts. V and J are TRBV5-1 and TRBJ1-1; possible D gene TRBD1, 6 bases. CDR1 and CDR2 (germline): SGHRS, YFSETQ. The CDR3 spans 16 residues. The V gene lost 3 bases and the J gene lost 5 bases, with 20 bases spanning the gap. This CDR3 is CASSSAGSLRGTEAFF. The CDR3 DNA follows: TGCGCCAGCAGCTCAGCCGGGTCCTTAAGGGGGACTGAAGCTTTCTTT.

This clonotype appeared many times. The chain recombines TRBV4-3 with TRBJ1-1; possibly TRBD1 for D (5 bases). Germline V gives CDR1 LGHNA, CDR2 YSLEER. The germline V and J ends were trimmed by 2 bases and 5 bases, with 12 bases remaining between them. The CDR3 has 14 amino acids. CDR3 protein: CASSQKAWGTEAFF. DNA for the CDR3: TGCGCCAGCAGCCAAAAAGCCTGGGGGACTGAAGCTTTCTTT.

This clonotype was seen many times. The chain combines TRBV4-1 with TRBJ2-5; the D gene is possibly TRBD1 (6 bases). The germline CDR1 and CDR2 sequences are MGHRA and YSYEKL. The ends were cut back, 1 base at V and 4 bases at J, with 7 bases in the middle. The CDR3 is 13 residues long. The CDR3 sequence: CASSQVGGETQYF. The CDR3 nucleotides are TGCGCCAGCAGCCAAGTAGGGGGAGAGACCCAGTACTTC.

This clonotype was counted a few times. J is TRBJ2-1 and V is TRBV20-1; 7 bases map to TRBD2. In germline, CDR1 is DFQATT, CDR2 SNEGSKA (reference sequence). This CDR3 is built from 16 residues. Trimming took 1 base from V and 1 from J; bases not matched to a gene: 7. This chain's CDR3 is CSARVVAGESYNEQFF. Here the CDR3 DNA reads TGCAGTGCTAGAGTGGTCGCGGGAGAGTCCTACAATGAGCAGTTCTTC.

The genes are TRBV11-2 and TRBJ1-4; D remains ambiguous. Germline CDR1 is SGHAT and CDR2 is FQNNGV. This CDR3 comprises 15 residues. V was shortened by 1 base and J by 0 bases, with 6 bases between the two germline ends. DNA of the CDR3: TGTGCCAGCAGCTTAGTGGTTGCAACTAATGAAAAACTGTTTTTT. Translation gives CASSLVVATNEKLFF.

Only a few counts were recorded for this clonotype. This chain uses TRBV7-9 with TRBJ2-1, with D maybe TRBD1 (6 bases). Trimming left V 8 bases short and J 5 bases short, with 16 bases between. This CDR3 contains 14 residues. Germline loops: CDR1 SEHNR, CDR2 FQNEAQ (reference sequence). The CDR3 DNA follows: TGTGCCAGCTCCGGGGCAGGGGCCCACAATGAGCAGTTCTTC. It specifies CASSGAGAHNEQFF. The whole variable domain, remainder taken from reference TRBV7-9 and TRBJ2-1, is DTGVSQNPRHKITKRGQNVTFRCDPISEHNRLYWYRQTLGQGPEFLTYFQNEAQLEKSRLLSDRFSAERPKGSFSTLEIQRTEQGDSAMYLCASSGAGAHNEQFFGPGTRLTVL.

This clonotype was detected ten times or more. The chain has TRBV12-3 or TRBV12-4 and TRBJ2-4; unclear D gene. V lost 6 bases and J 0 bases, leaving 6 bases between the germline ends. The CDR3 totals 13 residues. The CDR3 is CASRGLAKNIQYF. CDR3 sequence (DNA): TGTGCCAGCAGAGGGCTAGCCAAAAACATTCAGTACTTC.

Many counts were recorded for this clonotype. The rearrangement links TRBV7-2 to TRBJ1-2; D call uncertain. CDR1 and CDR2 (germline): SGHTA, FQGNSA. V gave up 1 base and J gave up 0 bases, with 12 bases separating them. CDR3 length: 16 residues. This chain's CDR3 is CASSLGGRNPNYGYTF. The CDR3 bases are TGTGCCAGCAGCTTAGGAGGGCGAAATCCTAACTATGGCTACACCTTC.

This clonotype showed up many times. This CDR3 is CASSLASGGGDTQYF. For the CDR3, the DNA is TGCGCCAGCAGCTTGGCTAGCGGGGGAGGGGATACGCAGTATTTT. The rearrangement uses TRBV5-1 and TRBJ2-3, with TRBD2 matching 10 bases. CDR1 is SGHRS, CDR2 YFSETQ, per germline. The trim removed 0 bases at V and 6 bases at J, leaving 4 bases unmatched. This CDR3 spans 15 amino acids.

This clonotype was detected a few times. The rearrangement joins TRBV2 to TRBJ2-5; 9 nucleotides align to TRBD1. Trimming removed 3 bases from V and 2 bases from J; junction bases left unmatched: 4. The germline V gene encodes CDR1 SNHLY and CDR2 FYNNEI. The length of the CDR3 is 15 residues. The CDR3: CASSDMGQGQETQYF. As DNA, the CDR3 is TGTGCCAGCAGTGATATGGGACAGGGACAAGAGACCCAGTACTTC.

With respect to this clonotype: One base away lies a much larger clone, so this may be a sequencing read error. The V call is TRBV25-1, the J call TRBJ2-2; D is unclear. The CDR3 spans 13 residues. Germline-derived CDR1 and CDR2 are MGHDK and SYGVNS. V lost 6 bases, J lost 3 bases, and 8 bases lay in between. CDR3 DNA sequence: TGTGCCAGCAGGCCAAGAGACACCGGGGAGCTGTTTTTT. Encoded protein: CASRPRDTGELFF.

In this sample, this clonotype turned up many times. This chain uses TRBV30 with TRBJ2-3, with D maybe TRBD2 (6 bases). The CDR3 covers 13 residues. With 3 bases removed from V and 13 bases from J, the gap between germline ends came to 20 bases. CDR1 and CDR2 from the germline V gene are GTSNPN and SVGIG (reference sequence). The CDR3 DNA follows: TGTGCCTGGAGCCCTAGGCGGAGGGCCCAGGAGTATTTT. Protein product: CAWSPRRRAQEYF.

This clonotype has ten or more counts. V gene TRBV6-2 or TRBV6-3 combines with J gene TRBJ1-5; 7 bases are shared with TRBD1. The ends lost 2 bases at V and 3 bases at J; junction bases unmatched: 4. Germline values: CDR1 MNHEY, CDR2 SVGEGT. The CDR3 extends over 15 amino acids. In nucleotides, the CDR3 is TGTGCCAGCAGTTACACCGGACAGGACAATCAGCCCCAGCATTTT. Protein sequence: CASSYTGQDNQPQHF.

This clonotype was seen many times. The chain carries TRBV20-1 and TRBJ2-1; TRBD2 agrees at 8 bases. The CDR3 runs to 13 residues. J lost 13 bases, V lost 1 base, and 9 bases had no gene match. CDR1 and CDR2 from the germline V gene are DFQATT and SNEGSKA (reference sequence). CDR3 loop: CSARAAGGWAQFF. DNA of the CDR3: TGCAGTGCTAGAGCGGCGGGGGGCTGGGCCCAGTTCTTC.